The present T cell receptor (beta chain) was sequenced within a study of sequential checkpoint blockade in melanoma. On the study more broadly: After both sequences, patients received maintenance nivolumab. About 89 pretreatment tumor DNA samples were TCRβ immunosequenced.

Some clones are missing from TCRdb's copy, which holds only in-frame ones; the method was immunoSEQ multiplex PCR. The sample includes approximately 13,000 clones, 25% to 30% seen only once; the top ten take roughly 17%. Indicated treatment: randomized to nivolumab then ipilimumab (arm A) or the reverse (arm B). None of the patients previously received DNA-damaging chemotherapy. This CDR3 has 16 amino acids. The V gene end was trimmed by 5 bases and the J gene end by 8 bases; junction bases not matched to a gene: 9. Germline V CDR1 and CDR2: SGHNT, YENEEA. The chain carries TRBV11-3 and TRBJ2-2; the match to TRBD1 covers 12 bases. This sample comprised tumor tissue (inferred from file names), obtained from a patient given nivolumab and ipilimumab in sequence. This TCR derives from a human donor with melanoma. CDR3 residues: CASSTRDRGPAGELFF. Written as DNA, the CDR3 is TGTGCCAGCAGCACCCGGGACAGGGGGCCGGCAGGGGAGCTGTTTTTT.